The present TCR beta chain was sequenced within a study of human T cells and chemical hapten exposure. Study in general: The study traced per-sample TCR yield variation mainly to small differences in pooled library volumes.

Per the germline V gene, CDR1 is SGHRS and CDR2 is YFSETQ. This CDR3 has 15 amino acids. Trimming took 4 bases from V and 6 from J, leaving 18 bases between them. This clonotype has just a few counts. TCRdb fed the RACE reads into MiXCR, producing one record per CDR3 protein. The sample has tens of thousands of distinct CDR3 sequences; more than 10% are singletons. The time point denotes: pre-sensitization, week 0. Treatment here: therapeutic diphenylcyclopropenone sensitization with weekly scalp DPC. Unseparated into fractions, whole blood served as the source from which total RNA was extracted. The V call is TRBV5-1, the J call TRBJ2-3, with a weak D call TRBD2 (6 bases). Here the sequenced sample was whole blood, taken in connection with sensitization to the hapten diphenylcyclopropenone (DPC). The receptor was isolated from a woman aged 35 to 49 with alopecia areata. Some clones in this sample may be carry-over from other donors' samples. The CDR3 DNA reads TGCGCCAGCAGCCTGGGGCGGGGTAGGAGCGATACGCAGTATTTT. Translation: CASSLGRGRSDTQYF.